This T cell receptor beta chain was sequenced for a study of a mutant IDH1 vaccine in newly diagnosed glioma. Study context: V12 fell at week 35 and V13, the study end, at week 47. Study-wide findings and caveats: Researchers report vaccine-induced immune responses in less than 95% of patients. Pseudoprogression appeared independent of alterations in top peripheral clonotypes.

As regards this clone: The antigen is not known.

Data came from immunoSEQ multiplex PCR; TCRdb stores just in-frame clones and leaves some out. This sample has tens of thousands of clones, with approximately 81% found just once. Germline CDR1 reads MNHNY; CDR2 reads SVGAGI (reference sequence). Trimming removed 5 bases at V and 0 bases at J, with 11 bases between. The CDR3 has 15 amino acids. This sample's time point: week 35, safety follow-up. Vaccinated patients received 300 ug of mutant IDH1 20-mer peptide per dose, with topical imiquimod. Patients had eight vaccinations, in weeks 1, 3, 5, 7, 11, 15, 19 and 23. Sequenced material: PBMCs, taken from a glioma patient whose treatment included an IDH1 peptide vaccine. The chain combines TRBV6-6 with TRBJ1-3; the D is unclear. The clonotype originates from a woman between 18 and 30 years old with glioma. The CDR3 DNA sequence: TGTGCCAGCAGTGCCGGGCCGGACTCTGGAAACACCATATATTTT. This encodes CASSAGPDSGNTIYF.